The source of this T cell receptor (beta chain) is a study of blood T cell repertoires in COVID-19 (dated by TCRdb to between 2020 and 2021). Concerning the study at large: Collaborator samples came from the United States, Italy and Spain and covered acute and convalescent phases of COVID-19. The prospective study material was composed of cDNA or gDNA derived from T cells, B-cell-depleted T cells, or PBMCs. Subjects who had been exposed to COVID-19, were actively infected with it, or had recovered from it provided the deeply sampled blood TCRbeta repertoires that made up the dataset. The repertoires were released in a freely available public database intended as a resource for research on the immune response to SARS-CoV-2. The samples were drawn from the first 160 participants of the ongoing ImmuneRACE study and from 1,254 subjects provided by 6 global collaborators. A de-identified subject ID, COVID-19 status, age in years and sex were almost always included in the sample metadata. Where HLA class I and class II types were available, the types were taken from metadata supplied by the sample provider, not from assay-based typing.

The full study reports these points: The quantity of clinical and demographic metadata differed by source and by participant and was supplied without curation.

In Seattle, one collaborating source enrolled patients while the infection was active and tracked those patients longitudinally over the course of disease. The collaborating institutions used their own protocols to collect whole blood in K2EDTA tubes. Collaborator samples were shipped for TCRbeta analysis as frozen whole blood, isolated PBMCs, or DNA extracted from either sample type. This clone has only a few counts. The clone's antigen remains unknown. Base-call qualities are not available, and no considerably larger clone is one nucleotide away. The junction shows trimming of 6 bases on V and 2 bases on J, and the gene matches do not reach 15 bases of it. Including cysteine and phenylalanine, the CDR3 has 17 amino acids. Only CDR3 DNA is held: 51 bases, read in frame from base 1. CDR1 and CDR2 are drawn from the germline V gene: SQVTM, ANQGSEA. The immunoSEQ Assay, a bias-controlled multiplex PCR, was used to amplify TCRbeta CDR3 regions from genomic DNA. Concerning the study's data processing: Nucleated cell counts per sample were estimated from amplification of reference gene primers within the assay. Sequence reads were collapsed and filtered to measure the absolute abundance of every unique TCRbeta CDR3 rearrangement. For each sample, productive Simpson clonality was calculated as the square root of Simpson's diversity index over productive rearrangements. TCRdb retrieved this table from immuneACCESS and kept in-frame rearrangements only. Not all clones are present; in checked studies, unresolved V genes account for under half, and no reason is known for the remainder. V, J and clone size were drawn from that table, and D and trimming were deduced from the DNA. This sample has a few hundred thousand clones in its table, and about 90% of those were observed once. 1.8% of the sample goes to the ten largest clones.

The sample comprised peripheral blood. This TCR was recovered from a woman under 40 with COVID-19, enrolled during active disease. The chain couples TRBV29-1 to TRBJ2-7, with 11 junctional bases fitting TRBD1. The CDR3 in this case is CSVLKLRTGGNTYEQYF. The nucleotides are TGCAGCGTCCTAAAACTCAGGACAGGGGGCAATACCTACGAGCAGTACTTC.